Presented here are 20 T cell receptor beta chains from one specimen sequenced in a study of T cells in Graves' hyperthyroidism and ophthalmopathy. TCR beta CDR3 regions were amplified from RNA. A set of HTBI primers served as the primers for a first-round RT-PCR of the TCR CDR3. One entry per CDR3 protein results from TCRdb running MiXCR on the multiplex PCR reads. The sample has fewer than 900,000 distinct CDR3 sequences; 18% are singletons. Sequenced sample: blood. These receptors all come from a woman in her 50s with Graves' hyperthyroidism that later progressed to Graves' ophthalmopathy.

This sequence joins TRBV7-3 and TRBJ1-1; the match to TRBD1 covers 7 bases. Germline CDR1 SGHTA, CDR2 FQGTGA. V was clipped by 0 bases and J by 0 bases; unmatched bases: 10. The length of the CDR3 is 18 residues. The CDR3 loop reads CASSLTGGPGLMNTEAFF. The CDR3 coding sequence is TGTGCCAGCAGCTTAACAGGGGGCCCCGGGTTGATGAACACTGAAGCTTTCTTT.

There are a few counts of this clonotype. This chain joins TRBV30 and TRBJ2-1; D gene uncertain. CDR1 GTSNPN and CDR2 SVGIG come from the germline V gene (reference sequence). The V end was cut by 0 bases, the J end by 2 bases, with 5 bases between. There are 13 residues in the CDR3. The CDR3 loop reads CAWSVGTYNEQFF. The CDR3 DNA reads as TGTGCCTGGAGTGTTGGAACCTACAATGAGCAGTTCTTC. Together with reference TRBV30 and TRBJ2-1, the CDR3 gives the full variable domain: SQTIHQWPATLVQPVGSPLSLECTVEGTSNPNLYWYRQAAGRGLQLLFYSVGIGQISSEVPQNLSASRPQDRQFILSSKKLLLSDSGFYLCAWSVGTYNEQFFGPGTRLTVL.

This clonotype was observed a handful of times. The chain is built from TRBV7-8 and TRBJ1-6, with D unresolved. The CDR3 consists of 15 residues. The V and J ends lost 5 bases and 0 bases respectively, with 8 bases between them. From germline, CDR1 is SGHVS and CDR2 FQNEAQ. The CDR3 spells CASSPRSSYNSPLHF. CDR3 nucleotide sequence: TGTGCCAGCAGCCCCAGGAGCTCCTATAATTCACCCCTCCACTTT. Based on the CDR3 plus reference TRBV7-8 and TRBJ1-6, the full variable domain is GAGVSQSPRYKVAKRGQDVALRCDPISGHVSLFWYQQALGQGPEFLTYFQNEAQLDKSGLPSDRFFAERPEGSVSTLKIQRTQQEDSAVYLCASSPRSSYNSPLHFGNGTRLTVT.

V usage is TRBV19 and J usage is TRBJ2-1; D not resolved. Germline CDR1 and CDR2: LNHDA and SQIVND (reference sequence). The CDR3 has 16 amino acids. V lost 2 bases to trimming and J lost 0 bases, with 11 bases between them. CDR3 in DNA: TGTGCCAGTAGTATAAGGGCAGGAAGCTCCTACAATGAGCAGTTCTTC. It is translated as CASSIRAGSSYNEQFF.

The CDR3, as DNA: TGTGCCAGCAGCTTAAATCGACAGGGAGGGGAGCTGTTTTTT. Its translation: CASSLNRQGGELFF. This chain links TRBV6-5 with TRBJ2-2; TRBD1 matches at 7 bases. J gave up 8 bases and V 6 bases, and 9 bases lay outside the gene matches. This CDR3 has 14 residues. The germline CDR1 and CDR2 sequences are MNHEY and SVGAGI.

Ten or more counts support this clonotype. V is TRBV18 and J is TRBJ2-7, with a weak D call TRBD1 (5 bases). The CDR3 consists of 14 residues. Trimming left V 2 bases short and J 2 bases short, with 10 bases between. CDR1 is KGHSH and CDR2 is LQKENI in the germline V gene. CDR3 region: CASSPKDKAYEQYF. The CDR3 DNA sequence: TGTGCCAGCTCACCAAAGGACAAAGCCTACGAGCAGTACTTC.

There are many counts of this clonotype. This CDR3 is CASSQDESSTDTQYF. Here the CDR3 DNA reads TGTGCCAGCAGCCAAGATGAAAGCAGCACAGATACGCAGTATTTT. The V and J genes are TRBV3-1 and TRBJ2-3, with D hard to call. The germline CDR1 and CDR2 sequences are LGHDT and YNNKEL (reference sequence). The CDR3 has 15 amino acids. The V and J ends lost 0 bases and 0 bases respectively, with 7 bases between them.

This clonotype was observed a handful of times. A read error may explain this, as a much larger clone is one base away. This chain links TRBV12-3 or TRBV12-4 with TRBJ2-1, with D tentatively TRBD1 (6 bases). The CDR3 loop spans 14 amino acids. The CDR3 loop is CASREQGKAYEQLF. The CDR3 coding sequence is TGTGCCAGCAGGGAACAGGGCAAGGCGTATGAGCAGCTCTTC.

This chain connects TRBV3-1 to TRBJ2-7; the match to TRBD1 covers 8 bases. The CDR3 sequence is 15 residues long. CDR1 is LGHDT, CDR2 YNNKEL, per germline (reference sequence). The trim removed 4 bases at V and 1 base at J, leaving 6 bases unmatched. The CDR3 loop reads CASSPTGGRSYEQYF. The CDR3 DNA reads as TGTGCCAGCAGCCCTACAGGGGGAAGGTCCTACGAGCAGTACTTC.

This clonotype was seen ten or more times. The chain has TRBV27 and TRBJ2-3, with D perhaps TRBD1 or TRBD2 (5 bases each). Trimming stripped 3 bases from V and 2 bases from J, with 6 bases between. CDR1 is MNHEY and CDR2 is SMNVEV in the germline V gene (reference sequence). The CDR3 length is 13 residues. The CDR3 loop reads CASSLGDTDTQYF. The DNA of the CDR3 is TGTGCCAGCAGTTTGGGGGACACAGATACGCAGTATTTT.

The chain employs TRBV6-2 or TRBV6-3 and TRBJ1-2, with D unclear. This CDR3 is 15 amino acids long. Trimming cost V 0 bases and J 8 bases, with 16 bases left between them. The germline V gene has CDR1 MNHEY and CDR2 SVGEGT. The chain's CDR3 is CASSYSRVTPGGYTF. In DNA, the CDR3 is TGTGCCAGCAGTTACTCGCGGGTCACCCCGGGGGGCTACACCTTC.

This clonotype was counted at least ten times. This chain links TRBV4-1 with TRBJ1-1, with D perhaps matching TRBD1 (6 bases). This CDR3 spans 14 amino acids. CDR1 is MGHRA, CDR2 YSYEKL, per germline. Trimming pared 3 bases from V and 3 bases from J, leaving 11 bases between. This CDR3 is CASSHRGGDTEAFF. The CDR3 nucleotides read TGCGCCAGCAGCCACAGGGGCGGCGACACTGAAGCTTTCTTT.

Concerning this clonotype itself: At one end, the junction sequence differs from germline, possibly due to a read error. This chain connects TRBV7-6 to TRBJ1-4; D unresolved. Germline CDR1 is SGHVS and CDR2 is FNYEAQ. The CDR3 is 15 residues long. The DNA of the CDR3 is TGTGCCAGCTCCCAATGGACGGCAACTAATAAAAAACTGTTTTTT. This codes for CASSQWTATNKKLFF.

The V and J genes are TRBV7-9 and TRBJ1-1; 8 bases are a match to TRBD1. Germline V gene lookup returns CDR1 SEHNR and CDR2 FQNEAQ (reference sequence). The CDR3 is 16 residues long. Trimming took 5 bases from V and 3 from J; bases not matched to a gene: 11. The CDR3 sequence is CASSRWTGRKDTEAFF. The CDR3 DNA reads as TGTGCCAGCAGCCGGTGGACAGGGAGGAAGGACACTGAAGCTTTCTTT.

The chain's CDR3 is CASSFWDSGGYTF. Here the CDR3 DNA reads TGTGCCAGCAGTTTTTGGGACAGCGGTGGCTACACCTTC. The rearrangement links TRBV27 to TRBJ1-2, with 7 nucleotides matching TRBD1. Germline V lookup: CDR1 MNHEY, CDR2 SMNVEV (reference sequence). J gave up 7 bases and V 3 bases, and 5 bases lay outside the gene matches. This CDR3 has 13 residues.

This clonotype was recorded at least ten times. The chain uses TRBV10-3 and TRBJ1-1; D perhaps matches TRBD1 (6 bases). The CDR3 loop spans 15 amino acids. Trimming took 0 bases from V and 6 from J, leaving 14 bases between them. Germline V lookup: CDR1 ENHRY, CDR2 SYGVKD. The CDR3 reads CAISESQAGGPEAFF. CDR3 DNA sequence: TGTGCCATCAGTGAGTCACAGGCGGGGGGCCCTGAAGCTTTCTTT.

The CDR3 here is CASSKDPAAPRPQHF. The CDR3 DNA reads TGTGCCAGCAGCAAAGACCCCGCGGCGCCCAGGCCCCAGCATTTT. The chain carries TRBV9 and TRBJ1-5; no reliable D call. The CDR3 totals 15 residues. The germline gives CDR1 SGDLS, CDR2 YYNGEE. Trimming left V 4 bases short and J 9 bases short, with 20 bases between.

This clonotype was seen a handful of times. Since no conserved phenylalanine or tryptophan closes the CDR3, a read error is the likely cause. The gene calls are TRBV9 and TRBJ1-5; unclear D gene. The CDR3 sequence is 14 residues long. Germline CDR1 is SGDLS and CDR2 is YYNGEE. V lost 0 bases to trimming and J lost 0 bases, with 4 bases between them. CDR3 in amino acids: CASSVGVSNQPQHL. The DNA of the CDR3 is TGTGCCAGCAGCGTAGGAGTTAGCAATCAGCCCCAGCATCTT.

This clonotype was observed at least ten times. V and J are TRBV11-3 and TRBJ2-2; D uncertain. Germline V gene lookup returns CDR1 SGHNT and CDR2 YENEEA. V was pared by 0 bases and J by 7 bases, with 6 bases between. This CDR3 spans 13 amino acids. DNA of the CDR3: TGTGCCAGCAGCTTAGAAGATAACGGGGAGCTGTTTTTT. It specifies CASSLEDNGELFF.

This clonotype has ten or more counts. The chain has TRBV18 and TRBJ2-3; 7 nucleotides align to TRBD2. The CDR3 runs 16 residues. V was clipped by 2 bases and J by 0 bases; unmatched bases: 5. Per germline, CDR1 KGHSH and CDR2 LQKENI. The CDR3 coding sequence is TGTGCCAGCTCACCATCGGGGGGAACTAGCACAGATACGCAGTATTTT. This sequence encodes CASSPSGGTSTDTQYF.